This TCR beta chain was recovered during a study of T cell responses to AZD1222 COVID-19 vaccine. Overall study findings and caveats: Along spike, vaccine-associated CD4 TCRs were found throughout, with dominance at 160-218 and 743-854. Per reports, nearly half of all spike-specific TCRs target regions that are unmutated in variants. Baseline serostatus was positive in only six AZD1222 recipients. Repertoire sampling occurred only after the peak T cell response.

Germline CDR1 and CDR2: ENHRY and SYGVKD. This CDR3 has 18 amino acids. V gave up 11 bases and J gave up 2 bases; unmatched junction bases: 19. Generated by immunoSEQ multiplex PCR, the TCRdb table keeps only in-frame clones and is missing some. Of some 150,000 clones in the sample, approximately 85% are singletons; the top ten hold less than 9.5%. Details on this clone: Its antigen is still unknown.

The sequenced sample was peripheral blood, obtained on day 0 of AZD1222 vaccination. The clonotype originates from an adult in good health. The chain employs TRBV10-3 and TRBJ2-3; 10 nucleotides match TRBD2. The CDR3 DNA follows: TGTGCCGGGCCCATAGTAGCGGGAGGCATATCTTTCACAGATACGCAGTATTTT. It codes for CAGPIVAGGISFTDTQYF.